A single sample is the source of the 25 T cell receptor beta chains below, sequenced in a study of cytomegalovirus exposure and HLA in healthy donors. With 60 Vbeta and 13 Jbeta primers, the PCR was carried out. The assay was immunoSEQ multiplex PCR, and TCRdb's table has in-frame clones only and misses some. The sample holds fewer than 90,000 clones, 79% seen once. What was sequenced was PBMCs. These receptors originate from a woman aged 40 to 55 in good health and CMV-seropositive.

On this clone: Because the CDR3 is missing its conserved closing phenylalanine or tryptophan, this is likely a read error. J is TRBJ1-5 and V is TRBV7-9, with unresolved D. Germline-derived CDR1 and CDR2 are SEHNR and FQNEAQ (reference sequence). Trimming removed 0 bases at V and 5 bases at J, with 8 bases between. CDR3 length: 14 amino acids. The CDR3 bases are TGTGCCAGCAGCTTAGCGGGGAGGGATCAGCCCCAGCATGTT. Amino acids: CASSLAGRDQPQHV.

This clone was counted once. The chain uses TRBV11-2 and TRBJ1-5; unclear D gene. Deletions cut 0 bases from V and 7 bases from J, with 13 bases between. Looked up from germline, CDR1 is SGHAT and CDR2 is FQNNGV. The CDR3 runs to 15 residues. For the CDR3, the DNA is TGTGCCAGCAGCTTAGATCTGGGAGGAGGACAGCCCCAGCATTTT. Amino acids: CASSLDLGGGQPQHF. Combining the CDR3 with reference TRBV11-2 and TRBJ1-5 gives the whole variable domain EAGVAQSPRYKIIEKRQSVAFWCNPISGHATLYWYQQILGQGPKLLIQFQNNGVVDDSQLPKDRFSAERLKGVDSTLKIQPAKLEDSAVYLCASSLDLGGGQPQHFGDGTRLSIL.

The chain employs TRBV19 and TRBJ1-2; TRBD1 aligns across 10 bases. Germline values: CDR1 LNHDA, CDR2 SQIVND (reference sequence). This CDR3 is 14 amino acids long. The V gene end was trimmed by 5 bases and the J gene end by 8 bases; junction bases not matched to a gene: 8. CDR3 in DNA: TGTGCCAGTAGTGTGGACAGGGGGGCGACGGGCTACACCTTC. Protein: CASSVDRGATGYTF.

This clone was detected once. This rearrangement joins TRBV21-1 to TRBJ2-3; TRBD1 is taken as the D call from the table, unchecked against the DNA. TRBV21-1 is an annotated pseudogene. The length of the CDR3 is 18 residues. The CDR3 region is CASSRRNRGKPSTDTQYF. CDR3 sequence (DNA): TGTGCCAGCAGCAGGCGCAACAGGGGAAAACCAAGCACAGATACGCAGTATTTT.

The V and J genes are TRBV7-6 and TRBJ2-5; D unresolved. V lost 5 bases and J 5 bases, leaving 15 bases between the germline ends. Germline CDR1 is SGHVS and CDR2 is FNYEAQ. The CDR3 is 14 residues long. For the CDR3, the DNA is TGTGCCAGCAGCAGGTCTGGTAGCTGGGAGACCCAGTACTTC. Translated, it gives CASSRSGSWETQYF. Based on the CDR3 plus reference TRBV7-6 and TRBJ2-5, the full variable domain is GAGVSQSPRYKVTKRGQDVALRCDPISGHVSLYWYRQALGQGPEFLTYFNYEAQQDKSGLPNDRFSAERPEGSISTLTIQRTEQRDSAMYRCASSRSGSWETQYFGPGTRLLVL.

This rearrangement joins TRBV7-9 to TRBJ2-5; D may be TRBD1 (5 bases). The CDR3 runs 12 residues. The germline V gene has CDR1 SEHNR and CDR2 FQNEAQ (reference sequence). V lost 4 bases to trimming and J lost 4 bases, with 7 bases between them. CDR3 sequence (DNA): TGTGCCAGCAGCTCTCAGGGAGAGACCCAGTACTTC. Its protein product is CASSSQGETQYF.

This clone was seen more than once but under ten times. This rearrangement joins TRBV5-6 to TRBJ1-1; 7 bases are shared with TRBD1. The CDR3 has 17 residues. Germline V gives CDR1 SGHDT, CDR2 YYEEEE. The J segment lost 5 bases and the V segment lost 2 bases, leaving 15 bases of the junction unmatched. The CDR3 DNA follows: TGTGCCAGCAGCTTTGGGGATTCCAGGGGGGATTGGACTGAAGCTTTCTTT. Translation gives CASSFGDSRGDWTEAFF.

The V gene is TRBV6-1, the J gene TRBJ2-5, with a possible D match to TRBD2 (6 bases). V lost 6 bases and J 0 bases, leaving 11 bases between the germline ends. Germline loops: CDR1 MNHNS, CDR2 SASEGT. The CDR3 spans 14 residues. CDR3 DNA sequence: TGTGCCAGCAGCCCCGGAGGGAACCAAGAGACCCAGTACTTC. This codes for CASSPGGNQETQYF.

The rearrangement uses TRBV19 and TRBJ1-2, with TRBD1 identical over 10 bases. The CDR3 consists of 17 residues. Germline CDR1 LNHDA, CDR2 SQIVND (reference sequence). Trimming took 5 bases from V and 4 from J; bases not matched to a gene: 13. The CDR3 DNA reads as TGTGCCAGTAGTTTCAACCGGGACAGGGGATTTGGCTATGGCTACACCTTC. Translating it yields CASSFNRDRGFGYGYTF.

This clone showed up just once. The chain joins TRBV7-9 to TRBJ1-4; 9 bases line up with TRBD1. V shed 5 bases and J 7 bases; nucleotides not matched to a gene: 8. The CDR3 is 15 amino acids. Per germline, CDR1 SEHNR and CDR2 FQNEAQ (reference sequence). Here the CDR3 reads CASSPWGQGREKLFF. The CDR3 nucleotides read TGTGCCAGCAGCCCTTGGGGACAGGGCCGTGAAAAACTGTTTTTT. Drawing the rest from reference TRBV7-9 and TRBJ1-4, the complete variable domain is DTGVSQNPRHKITKRGQNVTFRCDPISEHNRLYWYRQTLGQGPEFLTYFQNEAQLEKSRLLSDRFSAERPKGSFSTLEIQRTEQGDSAMYLCASSPWGQGREKLFFGSGTQLSVL.

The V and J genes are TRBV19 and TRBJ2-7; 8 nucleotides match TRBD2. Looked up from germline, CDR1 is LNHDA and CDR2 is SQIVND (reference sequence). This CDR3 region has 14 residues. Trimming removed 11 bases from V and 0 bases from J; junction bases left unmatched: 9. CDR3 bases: TGTGCCTGCTCGACCGGGACTAGCTCCTACGAGCAGTACTTC. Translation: CACSTGTSSYEQYF.

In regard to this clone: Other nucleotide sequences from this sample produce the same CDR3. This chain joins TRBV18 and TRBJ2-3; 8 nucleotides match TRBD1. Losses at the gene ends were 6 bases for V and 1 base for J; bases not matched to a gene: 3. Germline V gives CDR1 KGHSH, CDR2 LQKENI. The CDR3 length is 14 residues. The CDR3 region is CASSPTGGTDTQYF. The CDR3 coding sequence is TGTGCCAGCTCGCCGACAGGGGGCACAGATACGCAGTATTTT.

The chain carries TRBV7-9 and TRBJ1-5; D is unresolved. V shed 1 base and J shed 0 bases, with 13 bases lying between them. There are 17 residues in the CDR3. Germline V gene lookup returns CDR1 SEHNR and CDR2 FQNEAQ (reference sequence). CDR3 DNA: TGTGCCAGCAGCTTAGTAGCGCCGGCGGCTAGCAATCAGCCCCAGCATTTT. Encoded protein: CASSLVAPAASNQPQHF.

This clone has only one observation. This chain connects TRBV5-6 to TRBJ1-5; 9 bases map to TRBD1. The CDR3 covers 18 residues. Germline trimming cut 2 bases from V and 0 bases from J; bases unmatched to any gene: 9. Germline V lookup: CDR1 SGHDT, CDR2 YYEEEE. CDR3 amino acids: CASSLWTGDDYSNQPQHF. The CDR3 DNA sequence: TGTGCCAGCAGCTTATGGACAGGGGATGATTATAGCAATCAGCCCCAGCATTTT.

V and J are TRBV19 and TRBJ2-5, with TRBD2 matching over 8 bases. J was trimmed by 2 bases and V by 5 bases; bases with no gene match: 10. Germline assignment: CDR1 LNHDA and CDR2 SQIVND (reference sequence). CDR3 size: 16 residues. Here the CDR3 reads CASSLASGLLQETQYF. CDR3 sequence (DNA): TGTGCCAGTAGTTTGGCTAGCGGGCTTCTACAAGAGACCCAGTACTTC.

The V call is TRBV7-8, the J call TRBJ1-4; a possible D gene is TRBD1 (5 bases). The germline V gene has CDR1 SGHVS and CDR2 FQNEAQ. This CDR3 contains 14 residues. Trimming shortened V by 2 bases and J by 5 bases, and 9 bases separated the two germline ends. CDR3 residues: CASSLQPGNEKLFF. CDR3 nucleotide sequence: TGTGCCAGCAGCTTACAGCCAGGGAATGAAAAACTGTTTTTT.

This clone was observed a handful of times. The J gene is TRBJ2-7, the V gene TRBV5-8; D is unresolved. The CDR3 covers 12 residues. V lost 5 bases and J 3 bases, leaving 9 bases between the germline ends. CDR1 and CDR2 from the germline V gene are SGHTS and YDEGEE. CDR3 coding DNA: TGTGCCAGCAGTACAGCCTTCTACGAGCAGTACTTC. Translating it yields CASSTAFYEQYF.

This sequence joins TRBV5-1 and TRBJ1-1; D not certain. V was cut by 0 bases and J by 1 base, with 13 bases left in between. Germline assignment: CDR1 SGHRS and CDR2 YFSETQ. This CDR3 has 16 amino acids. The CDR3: CASSLEVAHPNTEAFF. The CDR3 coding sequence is TGCGCCAGCAGCTTGGAAGTGGCACATCCGAACACTGAAGCTTTCTTT.

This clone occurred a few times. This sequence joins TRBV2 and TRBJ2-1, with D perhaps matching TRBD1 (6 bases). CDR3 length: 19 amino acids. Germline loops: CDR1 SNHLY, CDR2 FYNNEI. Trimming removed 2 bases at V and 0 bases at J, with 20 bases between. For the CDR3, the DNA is TGTGCCAGCAGTGAATGGGGGCCGGATCCTAAGAACTCCTACAATGAGCAGTTCTTC. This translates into CASSEWGPDPKNSYNEQFF.

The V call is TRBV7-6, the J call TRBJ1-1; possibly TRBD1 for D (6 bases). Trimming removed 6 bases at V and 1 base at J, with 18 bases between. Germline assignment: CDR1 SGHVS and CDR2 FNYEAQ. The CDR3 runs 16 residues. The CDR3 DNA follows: TGTGCCAGCAGTTTTGGGGGGGGGCTCGGGAACACTGAAGCTTTCTTT. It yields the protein CASSFGGGLGNTEAFF.

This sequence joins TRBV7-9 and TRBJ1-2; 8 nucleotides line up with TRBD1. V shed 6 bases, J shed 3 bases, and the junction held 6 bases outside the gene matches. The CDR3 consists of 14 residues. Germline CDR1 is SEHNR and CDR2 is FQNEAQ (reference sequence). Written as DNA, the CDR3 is TGTGCCAGCAGACAGGGGGACGGCGACTATGGCTACACCTTC. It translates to CASRQGDGDYGYTF. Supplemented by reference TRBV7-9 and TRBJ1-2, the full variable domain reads DTGVSQNPRHKITKRGQNVTFRCDPISEHNRLYWYRQTLGQGPEFLTYFQNEAQLEKSRLLSDRFSAERPKGSFSTLEIQRTEQGDSAMYLCASRQGDGDYGYTFGSGTRLTVV.

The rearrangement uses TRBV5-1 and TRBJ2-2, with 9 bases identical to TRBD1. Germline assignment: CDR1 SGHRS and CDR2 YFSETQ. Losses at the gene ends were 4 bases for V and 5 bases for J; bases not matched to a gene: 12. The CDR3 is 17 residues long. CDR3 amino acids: CASSPHGTGLGTGELFF. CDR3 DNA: TGCGCCAGCAGCCCCCACGGGACAGGGTTGGGGACCGGGGAGCTGTTTTTT.

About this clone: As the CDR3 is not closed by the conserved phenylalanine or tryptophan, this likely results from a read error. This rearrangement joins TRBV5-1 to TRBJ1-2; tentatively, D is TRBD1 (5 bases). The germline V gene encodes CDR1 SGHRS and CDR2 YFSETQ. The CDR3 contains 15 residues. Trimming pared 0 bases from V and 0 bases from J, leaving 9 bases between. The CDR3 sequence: CASSLAGDPNYGYTV. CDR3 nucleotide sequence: TGCGCCAGCAGCTTGGCGGGGGACCCTAACTATGGCTACACCGTC.

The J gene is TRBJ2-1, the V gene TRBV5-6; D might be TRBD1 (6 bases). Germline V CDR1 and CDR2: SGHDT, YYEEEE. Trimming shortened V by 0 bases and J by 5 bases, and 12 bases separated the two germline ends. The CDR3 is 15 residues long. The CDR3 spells CASSLVGGLHNEQFF. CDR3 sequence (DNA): TGTGCCAGCAGCTTGGTAGGGGGTCTCCACAATGAGCAGTTCTTC.

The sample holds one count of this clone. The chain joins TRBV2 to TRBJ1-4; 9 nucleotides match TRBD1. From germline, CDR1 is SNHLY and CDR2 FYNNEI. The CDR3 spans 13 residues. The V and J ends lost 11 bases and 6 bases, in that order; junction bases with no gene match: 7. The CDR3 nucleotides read TGTGCCGGAAAGACAGGGGGAGATGAAAAACTGTTTTTT. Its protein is CAGKTGGDEKLFF.